Each of the 10 T cell receptor beta chains below was sequenced from the same sample in a study of low-dose radiotherapy and immunotherapy resistance in tumors. Alpha- and beta-chain coverage of first-strand cDNA came from TRAV- and TRBV-specific primers. TCRs were put through about 20 PCR cycles of amplification with Phusion. A constant-region primer and the V-primer adapter served as the primer pair. MiXCR, applied by TCRdb to the reads, yields one record per CDR3 protein. This sample has around 79,000 distinct CDR3 sequences; approximately 17% occur once, and the top ten carry 5.9%. Stated time point: before trial treatment. The sample in question was PBMCs, obtained before treatment. The source of these receptors is a male donor with prostate cancer.

This chain links TRBV5-6 with TRBJ2-1; 7 bases are a match to TRBD1. Germline CDR1 reads SGHDT; CDR2 reads YYEEEE. The CDR3 totals 15 residues. J was trimmed by 4 bases and V by 4 bases; bases with no gene match: 8. The CDR3 DNA is TGTGCCAGCAGCCACGGGACAGAATTATACAATGAGCAGTTCTTC. Its protein product is CASSHGTELYNEQFF.

The chain uses TRBV12-3 or TRBV12-4 and TRBJ2-2; D is undetermined. The CDR3 contains 13 residues. Trimming removed 3 bases from V and 8 bases from J, with 10 bases in between. The CDR3 bases are TGTGCCAGCAGTTTTGCTTCGAGTGGGGAGCTGTTTTTT. Encoded protein: CASSFASSGELFF.

This clonotype was recorded many times. The chain carries TRBV5-1 and TRBJ2-7, with 10 bases that match TRBD2. Germline CDR1 reads SGHRS; CDR2 reads YFSETQ. This CDR3 has 15 amino acids. Trimming cost V 8 bases and J 0 bases; bases outside gene matches: 8. The CDR3 nucleotides read TGCGCCAGAACCTTGGGACTAGCGTACTCCTACGAGCAGTACTTC. Its translation: CARTLGLAYSYEQYF.

The chain is built from TRBV9 and TRBJ1-2; 11 positions match TRBD1. The CDR3 consists of 15 residues. Germline assignment: CDR1 SGDLS and CDR2 YYNGEE. Trimming cost V 1 base and J 4 bases; bases outside gene matches: 3. CDR3 region: CASSVTGTGGYGYTF. The CDR3 DNA reads TGTGCCAGCAGCGTAACCGGGACAGGGGGCTATGGCTACACCTTC.

The J gene is TRBJ2-3, the V gene TRBV5-6; perhaps D is TRBD1 or TRBD2 (7 bases each). There are 15 residues in the CDR3. The V end was cut by 1 base, the J end by 4 bases, with 13 bases between. CDR1 and CDR2 from the germline V gene are SGHDT and YYEEEE. CDR3 region: CASSLIRGGSDTQYF. As DNA, the CDR3 is TGTGCCAGCAGCTTGATCAGGGGGGGATCAGATACGCAGTATTTT.

This clonotype has ten or more counts. This chain connects TRBV20-1 to TRBJ2-5; 13 nucleotides align to TRBD2. Germline CDR1 reads DFQATT; CDR2 reads SNEGSKA (reference sequence). The ends lost 6 bases at V and 3 bases at J; junction bases unmatched: 7. CDR3 length: 15 amino acids. The CDR3 protein is CSASGLAGQEETQYF. In DNA, the CDR3 is TGCAGTGCCTCGGGACTAGCGGGACAGGAAGAGACCCAGTACTTC.

This clonotype was observed many times. The V and J genes are TRBV29-1 and TRBJ1-2; D unresolved. V lost 1 base, J lost 2 bases, and 8 bases lay in between. Germline CDR1 is SQVTM and CDR2 is ANQGSEA. The CDR3 spans 13 residues. The CDR3 reads CSVEGRRNYGYTF. In DNA form, the CDR3 reads TGCAGCGTTGAAGGTCGGAGGAACTATGGCTACACCTTC. The full variable domain, rest sourced from reference TRBV29-1 and TRBJ1-2, is SAVISQKPSRDICQRGTSLTIQCQVDSQVTMMFWYRQQPGQSLTLIATANQGSEATYESGFVIDKFPISRPNLTFSTLTVSNMSPEDSSIYLCSVEGRRNYGYTFGSGTRLTVV.

This clonotype appeared many times. The CDR3 region is CSVDPGFTDTQYF. The CDR3 nucleotides are TGCAGCGTCGACCCAGGGTTCACAGATACGCAGTATTTT. This chain connects TRBV29-1 to TRBJ2-3; a weak D match, TRBD1 (5 bases). The CDR3 extends over 13 amino acids. Per the germline V gene, CDR1 is SQVTM and CDR2 is ANQGSEA. V lost 6 bases and J 2 bases, leaving 12 bases between the germline ends.

This clonotype has at least ten counts. J is TRBJ2-2 and V is TRBV7-9; maybe TRBD1 (6 bases). From germline, CDR1 is SEHNR and CDR2 FQNEAQ (reference sequence). V lost 2 bases and J 6 bases, leaving 16 bases between the germline ends. This CDR3 contains 16 residues. CDR3 coding DNA: TGTGCCAGCAGCTTATCTCAGGGGCATCTCGCCGGGGAGCTGTTTTTT. Protein: CASSLSQGHLAGELFF.

This clonotype was counted many times. The J gene is TRBJ2-7, the V gene TRBV20-1; 7 bases fit TRBD2. Germline V gene lookup returns CDR1 DFQATT and CDR2 SNEGSKA (reference sequence). Trimming cost V 1 base and J 2 bases; bases outside gene matches: 11. The CDR3 covers 16 residues. The CDR3, as DNA: TGCAGTGCTAGAGCCCTCATGCGGGAGCGAACCTACGAGCAGTACTTC. As protein: CSARALMRERTYEQYF.